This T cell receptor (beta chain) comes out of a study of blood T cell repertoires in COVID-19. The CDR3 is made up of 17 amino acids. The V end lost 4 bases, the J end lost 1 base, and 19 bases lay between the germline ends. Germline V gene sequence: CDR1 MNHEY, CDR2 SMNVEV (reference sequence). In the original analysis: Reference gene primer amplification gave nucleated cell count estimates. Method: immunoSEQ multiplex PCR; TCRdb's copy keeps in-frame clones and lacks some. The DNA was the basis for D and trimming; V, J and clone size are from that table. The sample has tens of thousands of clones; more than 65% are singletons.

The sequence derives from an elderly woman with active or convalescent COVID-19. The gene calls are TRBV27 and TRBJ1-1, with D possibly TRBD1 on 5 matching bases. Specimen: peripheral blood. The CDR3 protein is CASSSMSRGGTNTEAFF. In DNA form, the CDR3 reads TGTGCCAGCAGTTCAATGTCTCGGGGGGGAACGAACACTGAAGCTTTCTTT.